The clone carrying this TCR beta chain was observed a few times. PCR was performed a second time for about 6 to 12 cycles using a sample-barcoded 5' primer and a J-beta primer mix. TCRdb fed the 5' RACE reads into MiXCR, producing one record per CDR3 protein. The sample yields 550,000 to 650,000 distinct CDR3 sequences, roughly a quarter seen once. Germline assignment: CDR1 SGHVS and CDR2 FQNEAQ. There are 13 residues in the CDR3. J gave up 6 bases and V 5 bases, and 6 bases lay outside the gene matches. The data are from a study of blood T cells in healthy people across ages. This same sample was also taken into another study, of T cells of mothers and their children.

Material for sequencing was blood. The TCR sequence derives from a boy between 2 and 10 years old in good health. The gene calls are TRBV7-8 and TRBJ1-2, with 7 nucleotides matching TRBD1. CDR3 sequence: CASSQDRVNGYTF. CDR3 coding DNA: TGTGCCAGCAGCCAAGACAGGGTGAATGGCTACACCTTC.